Shown below are 6 T cell receptor beta chains from a single sample sequenced in a study of PD-L1 blockade in urothelial cancer. Method: immunoSEQ multiplex PCR; TCRdb's copy keeps in-frame clones and lacks some. Of 70,000 to 95,000 clones in the sample, roughly 90% were seen once. Time point defined: pretreatment peripheral blood. Sequencing used PBMCs, obtained around atezolizumab (anti-PD-L1) treatment. The receptors stem from a woman older than 75 with urothelial cancer.

The genes are TRBV5-4 and TRBJ2-1; weak D call: TRBD2 (5 bases). CDR1 is SGHNT and CDR2 is YYREEE in the germline V gene (reference sequence). The CDR3 is made up of 16 amino acids. Trimming left V 4 bases short and J 4 bases short, with 18 bases between. CDR3 in DNA: TGTGCCAGCAGCCTTAACCGGGGAGCGTCGTACAATGAGCAGTTCTTC. It translates to CASSLNRGASYNEQFF.

The chain couples TRBV6-1 to TRBJ2-1; 8 bases agree with TRBD2. CDR1 is MNHNS, CDR2 SASEGT, per germline. With 3 bases clipped from V and 11 bases from J, the junction kept 6 bases outside the gene matches. CDR3 size: 13 residues. DNA for the CDR3: TGTGCCAGCAGTGACTTGAGCGGGAGTAAGCAGTTCTTC. The encoded protein is CASSDLSGSKQFF.

CDR3 sequence (DNA): TGTGCCAGCGGGGGACTAGCGGGAGGAACAGATACGCAGTATTTT. Its translation is CASGGLAGGTDTQYF. The chain has TRBV2 and TRBJ2-3, with 15 bases fitting TRBD2. V lost 8 bases and J lost 3; bases outside the gene matches: 3. The length of the CDR3 is 15 residues. Germline V CDR1 and CDR2: SNHLY, FYNNEI. The full variable domain, with the rest looked up from reference TRBV2 and TRBJ2-3, is EPEVTQTPSHQVTQMGQEVILRCVPISNHLYFYWYRQILGQKVEFLVSFYNNEISEKSEIFDDQFSVERPDGSNFTLKIRSTKLEDSAMYFCASGGLAGGTDTQYFGPGTRLTVL.

The chain is built from TRBV19 and TRBJ2-7; 14 nucleotides agree with TRBD2. The CDR3 sequence is 17 residues long. Germline loops: CDR1 LNHDA, CDR2 SQIVND (reference sequence). J was trimmed by 2 bases and V by 5 bases; bases with no gene match: 8. Here the CDR3 reads CASSSGLAGGPPYEQYF. As DNA, the CDR3 is TGTGCCAGTAGTTCTGGACTAGCGGGAGGCCCACCCTACGAGCAGTACTTC. The variable domain in full, completed from reference TRBV19 and TRBJ2-7, reads DGGITQSPKYLFRKEGQNVTLSCEQNLNHDAMYWYRQDPGQGLRLIYYSQIVNDFQKGDIAEGYSVSREKKESFPLTVTSAQKNPTAFYLCASSSGLAGGPPYEQYFGPGTRLTVT.

The rearrangement joins TRBV4-1 to TRBJ2-1; D is undetermined. Germline V lookup: CDR1 MGHRA, CDR2 YSYEKL. The CDR3 contains 15 residues. V lost 0 bases and J 5 bases, leaving 11 bases between the germline ends. CDR3 coding DNA: TGCGCCAGCAGCCAAGATCAAAACACGAACAATGAGCAGTTCTTC. Its translation is CASSQDQNTNNEQFF.

This chain links TRBV5-6 with TRBJ1-1; tentative D call: TRBD1 (6 bases). The length of the CDR3 is 15 residues. In germline, CDR1 is SGHDT, CDR2 YYEEEE. With 1 base removed from V and 6 bases from J, the gap between germline ends came to 16 bases. The CDR3 DNA reads as TGTGCCAGCAGCTTGTACGCAGGGGCGCTCCCTGAAGCTTTCTTT. Its protein is CASSLYAGALPEAFF. The complete variable domain, with remaining parts taken from reference TRBV5-6 and TRBJ1-1, reads DAGVTQSPTHLIKTRGQQVTLRCSPKSGHDTVSWYQQALGQGPQFIFQYYEEEERQRGNFPDRFSGHQFPNYSSELNVNALLLGDSALYLCASSLYAGALPEAFFGQGTRLTVV.